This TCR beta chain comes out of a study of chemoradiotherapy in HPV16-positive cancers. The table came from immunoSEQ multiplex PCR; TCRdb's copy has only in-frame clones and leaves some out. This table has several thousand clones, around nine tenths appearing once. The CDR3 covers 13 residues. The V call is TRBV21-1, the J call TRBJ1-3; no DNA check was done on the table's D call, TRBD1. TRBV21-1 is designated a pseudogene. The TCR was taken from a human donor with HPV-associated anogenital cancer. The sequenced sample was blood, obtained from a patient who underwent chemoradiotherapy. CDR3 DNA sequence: TGTGCCAGCACCATCCCCCCTGGAAACACCATATATTTT. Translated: CASTIPPGNTIYF.